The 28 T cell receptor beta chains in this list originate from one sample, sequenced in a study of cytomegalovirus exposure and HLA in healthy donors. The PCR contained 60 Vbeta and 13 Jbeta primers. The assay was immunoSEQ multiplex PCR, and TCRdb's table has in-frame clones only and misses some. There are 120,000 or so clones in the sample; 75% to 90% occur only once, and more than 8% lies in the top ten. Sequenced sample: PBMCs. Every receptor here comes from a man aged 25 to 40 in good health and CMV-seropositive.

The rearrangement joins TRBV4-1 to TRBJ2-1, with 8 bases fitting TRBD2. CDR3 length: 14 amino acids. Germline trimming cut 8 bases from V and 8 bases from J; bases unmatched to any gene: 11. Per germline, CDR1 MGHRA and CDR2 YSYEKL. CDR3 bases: TGCGCCAGCCGGATCGGGGGGGCCGGCGATGAGCAGTTCTTC. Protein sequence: CASRIGGAGDEQFF.

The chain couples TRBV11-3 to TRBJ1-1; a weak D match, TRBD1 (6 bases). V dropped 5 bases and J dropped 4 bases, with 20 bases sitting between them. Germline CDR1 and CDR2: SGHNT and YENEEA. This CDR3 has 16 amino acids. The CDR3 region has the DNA TGTGCCAGCAGCCCACGTTGGGGGGGCGAGGGCACTGAAGCTTTCTTT. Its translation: CASSPRWGGEGTEAFF.

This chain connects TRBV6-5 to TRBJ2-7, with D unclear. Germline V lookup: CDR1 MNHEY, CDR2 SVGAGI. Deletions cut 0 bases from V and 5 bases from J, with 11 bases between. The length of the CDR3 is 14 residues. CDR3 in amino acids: CASSYSIDNDEQYF. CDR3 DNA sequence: TGTGCCAGCAGTTACTCGATCGACAACGACGAGCAGTACTTC.

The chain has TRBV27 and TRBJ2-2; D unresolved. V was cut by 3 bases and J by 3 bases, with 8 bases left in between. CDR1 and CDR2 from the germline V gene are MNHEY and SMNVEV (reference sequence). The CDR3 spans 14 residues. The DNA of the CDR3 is TGTGCCAGCAGTTTCTCCTCGTACACCGGGGAGCTGTTTTTT. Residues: CASSFSSYTGELFF.

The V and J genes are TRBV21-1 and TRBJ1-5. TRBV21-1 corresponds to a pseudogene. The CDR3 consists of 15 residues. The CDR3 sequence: CASSRVLGRNQPQHF. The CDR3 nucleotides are TGTGCCAGCAGCAGGGTTTTGGGGAGAAACCAGCCCCAGCATTTT.

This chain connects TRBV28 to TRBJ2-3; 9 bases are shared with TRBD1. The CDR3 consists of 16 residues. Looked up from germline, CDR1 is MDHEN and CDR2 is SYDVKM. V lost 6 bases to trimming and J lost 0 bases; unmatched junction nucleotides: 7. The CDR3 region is CASSATGTGSTDTQYF. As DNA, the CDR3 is TGTGCCAGCAGCGCTACCGGGACAGGGAGCACAGATACGCAGTATTTT.

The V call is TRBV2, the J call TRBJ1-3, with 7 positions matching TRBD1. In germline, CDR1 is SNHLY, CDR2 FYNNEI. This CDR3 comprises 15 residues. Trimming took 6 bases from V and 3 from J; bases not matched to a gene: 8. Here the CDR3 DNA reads TGTGCCAGCAGAGTAGAACAGGGGTATGGAAACACCATATATTTT. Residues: CASRVEQGYGNTIYF.

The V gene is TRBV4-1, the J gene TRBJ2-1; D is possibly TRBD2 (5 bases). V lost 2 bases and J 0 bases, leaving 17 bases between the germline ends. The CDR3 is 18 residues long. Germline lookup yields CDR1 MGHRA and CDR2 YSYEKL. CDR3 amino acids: CASSQQIERTGSYNEQFF. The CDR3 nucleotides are TGCGCCAGCAGCCAACAGATCGAACGGACTGGCTCCTACAATGAGCAGTTCTTC.

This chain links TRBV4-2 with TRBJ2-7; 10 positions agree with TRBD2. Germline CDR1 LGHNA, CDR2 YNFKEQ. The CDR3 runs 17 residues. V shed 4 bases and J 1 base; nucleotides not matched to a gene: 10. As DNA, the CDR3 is TGTGCCAGCAGCCCTCGGACCGGGACTAGCGCTTCCTACGAGCAGTACTTC. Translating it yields CASSPRTGTSASYEQYF.

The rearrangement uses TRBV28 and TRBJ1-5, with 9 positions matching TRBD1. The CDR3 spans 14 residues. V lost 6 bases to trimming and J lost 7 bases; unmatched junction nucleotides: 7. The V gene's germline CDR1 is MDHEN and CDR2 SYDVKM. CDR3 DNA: TGTGCCAGCAGCATCACAGGGGGCCAACAGCCCCAGCATTTT. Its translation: CASSITGGQQPQHF. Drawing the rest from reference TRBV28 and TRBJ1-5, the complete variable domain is DVKVTQSSRYLVKRTGEKVFLECVQDMDHENMFWYRQDPGLGLRLIYFSYDVKMKEKGDIPEGYSVSREKKERFSLILESASTNQTSMYLCASSITGGQQPQHFGDGTRLSIL.

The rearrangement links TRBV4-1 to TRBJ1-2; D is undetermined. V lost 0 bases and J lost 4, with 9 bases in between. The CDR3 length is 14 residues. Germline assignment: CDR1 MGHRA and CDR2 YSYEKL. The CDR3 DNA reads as TGCGCCAGCAGCCAAGATTGGCGGGGCTATGGCTACACCTTC. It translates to CASSQDWRGYGYTF.

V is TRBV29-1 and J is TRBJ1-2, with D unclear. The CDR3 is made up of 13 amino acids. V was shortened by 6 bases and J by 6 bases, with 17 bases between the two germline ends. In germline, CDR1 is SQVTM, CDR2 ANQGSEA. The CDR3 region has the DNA TGCAGCGTCAACCTCGGGATGTTCGATGGCTACACCTTC. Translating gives CSVNLGMFDGYTF.

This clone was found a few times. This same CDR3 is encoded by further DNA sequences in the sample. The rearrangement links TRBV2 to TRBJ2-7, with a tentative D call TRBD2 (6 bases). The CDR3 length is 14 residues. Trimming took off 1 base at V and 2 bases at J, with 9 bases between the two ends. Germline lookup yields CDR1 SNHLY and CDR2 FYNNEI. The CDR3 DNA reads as TGTGCCAGCAGTGAAGAGGCTAGCGCCTACGAGCAGTACTTC. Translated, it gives CASSEEASAYEQYF.

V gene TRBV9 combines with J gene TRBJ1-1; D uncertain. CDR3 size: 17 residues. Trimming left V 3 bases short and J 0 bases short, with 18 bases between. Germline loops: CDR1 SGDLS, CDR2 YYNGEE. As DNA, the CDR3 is TGTGCCAGCAGCGCCCCACGGACTGACCCCTTGAACACTGAAGCTTTCTTT. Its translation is CASSAPRTDPLNTEAFF.

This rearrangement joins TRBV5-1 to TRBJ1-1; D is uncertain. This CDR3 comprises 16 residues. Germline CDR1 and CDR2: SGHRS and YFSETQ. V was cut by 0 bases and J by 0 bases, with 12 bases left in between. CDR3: CASSLEYSGMNTEAFF. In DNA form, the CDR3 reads TGCGCCAGCAGCTTGGAGTACAGTGGCATGAACACTGAAGCTTTCTTT.

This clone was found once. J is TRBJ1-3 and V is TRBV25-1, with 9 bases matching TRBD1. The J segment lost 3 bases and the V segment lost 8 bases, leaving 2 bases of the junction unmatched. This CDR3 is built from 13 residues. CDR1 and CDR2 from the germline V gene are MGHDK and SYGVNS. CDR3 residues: CASGTGYGNTIYF. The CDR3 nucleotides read TGTGCCAGCGGGACAGGGTATGGAAACACCATATATTTT.

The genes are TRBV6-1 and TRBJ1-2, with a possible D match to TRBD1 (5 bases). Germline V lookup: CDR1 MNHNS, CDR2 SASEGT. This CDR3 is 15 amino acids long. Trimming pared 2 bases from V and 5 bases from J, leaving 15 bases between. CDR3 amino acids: CASSETPTAHYGYTF. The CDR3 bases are TGTGCCAGCAGTGAAACCCCGACAGCCCATTATGGCTACACCTTC.

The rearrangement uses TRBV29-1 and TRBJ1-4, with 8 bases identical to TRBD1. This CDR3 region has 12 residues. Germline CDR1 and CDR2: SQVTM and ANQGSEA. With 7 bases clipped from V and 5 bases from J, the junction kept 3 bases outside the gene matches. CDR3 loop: CSARTGNEKLFF. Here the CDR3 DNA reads TGCAGCGCACGGACAGGGAATGAAAAACTGTTTTTT.

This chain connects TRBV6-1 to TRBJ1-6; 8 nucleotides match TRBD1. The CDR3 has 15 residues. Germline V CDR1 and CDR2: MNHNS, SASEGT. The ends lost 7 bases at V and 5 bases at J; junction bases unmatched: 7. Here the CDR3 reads CASTAAGGDNSPLHF. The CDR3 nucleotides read TGTGCCAGCACTGCGGCAGGGGGCGATAATTCACCCCTCCACTTT.

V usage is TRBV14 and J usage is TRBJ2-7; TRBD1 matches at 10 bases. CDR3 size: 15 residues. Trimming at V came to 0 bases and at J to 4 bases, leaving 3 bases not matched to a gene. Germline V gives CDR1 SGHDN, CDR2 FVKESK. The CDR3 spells CASSQDRDRGYEQYF. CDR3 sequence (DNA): TGTGCCAGCAGCCAAGACCGGGACAGGGGATACGAGCAGTACTTC. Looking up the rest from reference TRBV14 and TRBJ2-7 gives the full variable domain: EAGVTQFPSHSVIEKGQTVTLRCDPISGHDNLYWYRRVMGKEIKFLLHFVKESKQDESGMPNNRFLAERTGGTYSTLKVQPAELEDSGVYFCASSQDRDRGYEQYFGPGTRLTVT.

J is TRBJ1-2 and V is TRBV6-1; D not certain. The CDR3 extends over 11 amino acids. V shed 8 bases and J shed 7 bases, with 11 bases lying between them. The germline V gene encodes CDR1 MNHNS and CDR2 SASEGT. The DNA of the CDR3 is TGTGCCAGCGCCCTCTACTCTGGCTACACCTTC. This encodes CASALYSGYTF.

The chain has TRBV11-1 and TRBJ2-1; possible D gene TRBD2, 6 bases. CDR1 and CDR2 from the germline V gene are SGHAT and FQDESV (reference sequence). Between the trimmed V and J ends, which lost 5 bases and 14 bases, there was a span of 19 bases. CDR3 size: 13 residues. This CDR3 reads CASSASAGFSEFF. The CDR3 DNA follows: TGTGCCAGCAGCGCTAGCGCCGGGTTCAGTGAGTTCTTC. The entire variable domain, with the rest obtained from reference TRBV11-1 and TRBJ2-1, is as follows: EAEVAQSPRYKITEKSQAVAFWCDPISGHATLYWYRQILGQGPELLVQFQDESVVDDSQLPKDRFSAERLKGVDSTLKIQPAELGDSAMYLCASSASAGFSEFFGPGTRLTVL.

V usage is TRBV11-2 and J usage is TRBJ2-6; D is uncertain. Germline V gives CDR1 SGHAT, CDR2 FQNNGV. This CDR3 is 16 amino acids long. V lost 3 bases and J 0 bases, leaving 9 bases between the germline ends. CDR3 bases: TGTGCCAGCAGCTTGTCCAGAAGCTCTGGGGCCAACGTCCTGACTTTC. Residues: CASSLSRSSGANVLTF.

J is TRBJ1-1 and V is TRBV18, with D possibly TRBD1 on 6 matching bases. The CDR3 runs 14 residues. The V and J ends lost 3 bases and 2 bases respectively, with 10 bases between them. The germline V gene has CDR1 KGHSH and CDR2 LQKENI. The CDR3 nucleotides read TGTGCCAGCTCACCTCAGGGGATAAACACTGAAGCTTTCTTT. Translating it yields CASSPQGINTEAFF. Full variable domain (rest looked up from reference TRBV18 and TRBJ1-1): NAGVMQNPRHLVRRRGQEARLRCSPMKGHSHVYWYRQLPEEGLKFMVYLQKENIIDESGMPKERFSAEFPKEGPSILRIQQVVRGDSAAYFCASSPQGINTEAFFGQGTRLTVV.

The CDR3 is CASSHGTDTLSGNTIYF. The CDR3 DNA reads as TGCGCCAGCAGCCACGGGACAGATACCCTCTCTGGAAACACCATATATTTT. The chain joins TRBV4-1 to TRBJ1-3; 7 bases fit TRBD1. Germline loops: CDR1 MGHRA, CDR2 YSYEKL. Trimming at V came to 3 bases and at J to 0 bases, leaving 8 bases not matched to a gene. The CDR3 is 17 amino acids.

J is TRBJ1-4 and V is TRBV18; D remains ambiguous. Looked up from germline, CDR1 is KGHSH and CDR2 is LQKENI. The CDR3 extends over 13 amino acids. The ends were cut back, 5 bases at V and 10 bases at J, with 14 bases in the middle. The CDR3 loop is CASSLRGEGKLFF. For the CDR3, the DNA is TGTGCCAGCTCATTGCGGGGAGAGGGAAAACTGTTTTTT.

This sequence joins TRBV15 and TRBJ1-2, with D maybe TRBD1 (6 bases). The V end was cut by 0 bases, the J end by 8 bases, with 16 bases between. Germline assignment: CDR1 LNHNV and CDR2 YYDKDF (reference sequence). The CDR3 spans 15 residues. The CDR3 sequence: CATSRDLRGAWGYTF. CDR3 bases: TGTGCCACCAGCAGAGATCTTCGGGGGGCTTGGGGCTACACCTTC.

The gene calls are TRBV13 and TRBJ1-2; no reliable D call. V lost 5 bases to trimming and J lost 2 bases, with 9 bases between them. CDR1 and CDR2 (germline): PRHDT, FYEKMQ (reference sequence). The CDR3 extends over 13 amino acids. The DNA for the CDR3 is TGTGCCAGCAGCCAGGAGGGAAACTATGGCTACACCTTC. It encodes CASSQEGNYGYTF.